This is a list of T cell receptor beta chains from one sample in a study of T cell repertoires in cytomegalovirus infection. TCRdb re-analysed the reads in MiXCR, keeping a single row per CDR3 protein. This sample yields approximately 250,000 distinct CDR3 sequences, of which roughly 10% are seen a single time; approximately 16% belongs to the top ten. Sequences were obtained from PBMCs. These receptor sequences come from a human donor in good health (CMV status not recorded). Some clones in this sample may be carry-over from other donors' samples. The conserved cysteine and the conserved F or W are not part of the CDR3 here.

TRBV19	TRBJ2-1	ASSISGGSYNEQF
TRBV3-1	TRBJ2-6	ASSTTGPLANVLT
TRBV7-8	TRBJ1-4	ASSWGPGQGQLSNEKLF
TRBV28	TRBJ2-7	ASSSQGRYEQY
TRBV20-1	TRBJ2-7	SARAPLFGDEQY
TRBV20-1	TRBJ1-4	SAPRGEEKLF
TRBV6-6	TRBJ2-1	ASSFNKNRGGDEQF
TRBV6-2/TRBV6-3	TRBJ1-2	ASSYENAGGYT
TRBV28	TRBJ2-7	ASSPGQEAEQY
TRBV5-1	TRBJ2-1	ASSFTADNEQF
TRBV10-3	TRBJ2-5	AISESTSEWYQETQY
TRBV7-8	TRBJ2-7	ASRGGVRTYEQY
TRBV7-2	TRBJ1-5	ASSLGGQGNQPQH
TRBV5-5	TRBJ1-5	ASSFGHSNQPQH
TRBV29-1	TRBJ2-1	SGRGGDEQF
TRBV7-2	TRBJ1-3	ASSPGQRGTIY
TRBV7-2	TRBJ2-7	ASSSPYGTYEQY
TRBV7-2	TRBJ2-4	ASSPPHLNSNIQY
TRBV30	TRBJ1-1	AWSPMGWGQDTEAF
TRBV28	TRBJ1-2	ASSPRDRESYGYT
TRBV20-1	TRBJ2-4	SAREEVAKNIQY
TRBV7-8	TRBJ2-7	ASSLAGWQGKEEQY
TRBV6-5	TRBJ2-1	ASSPRGGVGGNEQF
TRBV18	TRBJ2-7	ASSPMGDPSYEQY
TRBV29-1	TRBJ2-6	SVYNRGAGANVLT
TRBV7-2	TRBJ2-1	ASSLAGGGRSNEQF
TRBV29-1	TRBJ1-1	SVVAGDTPAGF
TRBV7-3	TRBJ2-6	ASSRDRAPLT
TRBV5-6	TRBJ2-7	ASSPLAGALAGGREQY
TRBV7-8	TRBJ2-7	ASSSILGLAGSYEQY
TRBV14	TRBJ2-7	ASSQRLGHYEQY
TRBV6-2/TRBV6-3	TRBJ2-7	ASSWQYEQY
TRBV12-3/TRBV12-4	TRBJ1-6	ASSLSPTGGNSPLH
TRBV28	TRBJ2-5	ASRDFQGFTQY
TRBV7-8	TRBJ2-7	ASSSRTGGEYEQY
TRBV7-8	TRBJ2-7	ASSLGGTSDRQY
TRBV28	TRBJ1-4	ASSRSQGDGKLF